The 7 T cell receptor beta chains below come from one sample, sequenced in a study of T cells after yellow fever vaccination. TCRdb independently ran MiXCR on the 5' RACE reads; one entry per CDR3 protein. The sample shows about 580,000 distinct CDR3 sequences, about a sixth of them seen only once. This specimen was PBMCs, taken less than 6 days after the first yellow fever vaccination. The receptors here all came from a man younger than 30 who received the YFV17D yellow fever vaccine.

This chain uses TRBV4-2 with TRBJ2-2; TRBD1 agrees at 7 bases. The trim removed 0 bases at V and 6 bases at J, leaving 10 bases unmatched. The CDR3 is 17 amino acids. In germline, CDR1 is LGHNA, CDR2 YNFKEQ. The CDR3 DNA is TGTGCCAGCAGCCAAGAGGGGGAAGGGGGCGCGTCCGGGGAGCTGTTTTTT. This codes for CASSQEGEGGASGELFF.

The chain has TRBV11-3 and TRBJ1-1; D ambiguous. Germline CDR1 and CDR2: SGHNT and YENEEA. The CDR3 has 13 residues. The V end was cut by 4 bases, the J end by 3 bases, with 9 bases between. The CDR3 loop reads CASSSGSYTEAFF. The CDR3 region has the DNA TGTGCCAGCAGCTCCGGGTCGTACACTGAAGCTTTCTTT.

This clonotype was observed many times. The chain links TRBV20-1 to TRBJ1-5, with D perhaps TRBD1 (5 bases). The CDR3 contains 18 residues. CDR1 and CDR2 (germline): DFQATT, SNEGSKA (reference sequence). V was clipped by 0 bases and J by 3 bases, with 21 bases between them. DNA for the CDR3: TGCAGTGCTAGAGATAAGGTTCGTGGGGCCAGCCCCAATCAGCCCCAGCATTTT. Its protein is CSARDKVRGASPNQPQHF.

This chain uses TRBV29-1 with TRBJ1-6, with no clear D. CDR1 is SQVTM and CDR2 is ANQGSEA in the germline V gene. This CDR3 region has 13 residues. V was shortened by 4 bases and J by 6 bases, with 10 bases between the two germline ends. CDR3 loop: CSVGQGGNSPLHF. Here the CDR3 DNA reads TGCAGCGTTGGGCAAGGTGGTAATTCACCCCTCCACTTT.

This clonotype occurred many times. The gene calls are TRBV4-2 and TRBJ1-5; D is uncertain. Germline CDR1 LGHNA, CDR2 YNFKEQ. Trimming took off 0 bases at V and 1 base at J, with 4 bases between the two ends. The CDR3 is 14 amino acids. As DNA, the CDR3 is TGTGCCAGCAGCCAAGAAGCCAGCAATCAGCCCCAGCATTTT. It codes for CASSQEASNQPQHF.

A few counts support this clonotype. The chain joins TRBV5-6 to TRBJ1-6; D might be TRBD1 (6 bases). Germline lookup yields CDR1 SGHDT and CDR2 YYEEEE. The CDR3 is made up of 15 amino acids. V was pared by 2 bases and J by 9 bases, with 15 bases between. CDR3 residues: CASSLGGPWGSPLHF. DNA for the CDR3: TGTGCCAGCAGCTTAGGGGGACCGTGGGGTTCACCCCTCCACTTT.

This clonotype was seen more than once but under ten times. The genes are TRBV7-9 and TRBJ1-3; TRBD1 aligns across 7 bases. Germline V gives CDR1 SEHNR, CDR2 FQNEAQ (reference sequence). Losses at the gene ends were 5 bases for V and 0 bases for J; bases not matched to a gene: 10. The CDR3 consists of 17 residues. CDR3 region: CASSPQGGLVSGNTIYF. As DNA, the CDR3 is TGTGCCAGCAGCCCGCAGGGGGGGCTCGTCTCTGGAAACACCATATATTTT. Supplemented by reference TRBV7-9 and TRBJ1-3, the full variable domain reads DTGVSQNPRHKITKRGQNVTFRCDPISEHNRLYWYRQTLGQGPEFLTYFQNEAQLEKSRLLSDRFSAERPKGSFSTLEIQRTEQGDSAMYLCASSPQGGLVSGNTIYFGEGSWLTVV.